This record covers a single TCR beta chain. With 3 bases removed from V and 3 bases from J, the gap between germline ends came to 21 bases. Looked up from germline, CDR1 is SGHRS and CDR2 is YFSETQ. The CDR3 is made up of 17 amino acids. These data come from a study of blood T cell repertoires in COVID-19. Study context: Some COVID-19 samples were acute and others convalescent; all came from the United States, Italy and Spain.

Cohort placement rested on clinical history that participants reported themselves. Authors' processing steps: Reference gene primer amplification yielded estimated nucleated cell counts. Sequencing was performed with immunoSEQ multiplex PCR; in TCRdb, only in-frame clones are kept and a portion is missing. V and J calls plus clone size are reproduced from that table; the DNA served to infer D and trimming. Of approximately 200,000 clones listed, approximately 83% are singletons. V gene TRBV5-1 combines with J gene TRBJ1-1, with D uncertain. The clonotype comes from a man aged 40-49 years who had recovered from COVID-19. The sample was PBMCs or T cells enriched from blood (not recorded which). CDR3 bases: TGCGCCAGCAGCTACCGAACGGGGAGCACCCCTTACACTGAAGCTTTCTTT. Protein product: CASSYRTGSTPYTEAFF.